These 3 T cell receptor beta chains came from one sample sequenced in a study of monozygotic twins with inflammatory bowel disease. TCRdb reprocessed the 5' RACE reads and stores each CDR3 protein as one record, lacking DNA. The sample has about 440,000 distinct CDR3 sequences. Source material: blood. Receptors were obtained from a human donor with ulcerative colitis or Crohn's disease, or a healthy co-twin of an affected twin (not recorded which).

The chain is built from TRBV7-9 and TRBJ1-4; TCRdb proposes TRBD1, but this gene call is untestable without DNA. CDR3 size: 14 residues. The V gene's germline CDR1 is SEHNR and CDR2 FQNEAQ (reference sequence). CDR3 in amino acids: CASSFRERGEKLFF.

This CDR3 is CASSQGTGGYNEQFF. This chain links TRBV4-3 with TRBJ2-1; with no DNA, the TCRdb D assignment of TRBD1 cannot be verified. The CDR3 runs to 15 residues. From germline, CDR1 is LGHNA and CDR2 YSLEER.

The gene calls are TRBV19 and TRBJ2-2; TCRdb proposes TRBD2, but this gene call is untestable without DNA. The CDR3 covers 16 residues. The germline V gene encodes CDR1 LNHDA and CDR2 SQIVND (reference sequence). Here the CDR3 reads CASSIGQTINTGELFF.